This T cell receptor (beta chain) emerged from a study of T cell responses to AZD1222 COVID-19 vaccine. Doses given second, at about 4 or about 12 weeks, were pooled. Study-wide results and limits: Every sample of the repertoires postdated the peak T cell response. Donors were chiefly white British, with a greater number of females, and clonal diversity was perhaps underestimated.

The table came from immunoSEQ multiplex PCR; TCRdb's copy has only in-frame clones and leaves some out. This table has fewer than 110,000 clones, 87% appearing once. As concerns this clone: Its antigen remains unknown.

This receptor was identified in an adult who received the AZD1222 COVID-19 vaccine. Sequences were derived from peripheral blood, sampled 28 days after the second AZD1222 dose.

The CDR3 DNA reads TGTGCCAGCAGCCAAGGGGGGATAGCGGGGGCCCAGCGGGGTACGCAGTATTTT. It yields the protein CASSQGGIAGAQRGTQYF. This chain links TRBV3-1 (or the pseudogene TRBV3-2) with TRBJ2-3, with 9 bases lining up with TRBD2. Germline CDR1 LGHDT, CDR2 YNNKEL (reference sequence). This CDR3 has 18 residues. V shed 1 base, J shed 8 bases, and the junction held 16 bases outside the gene matches.